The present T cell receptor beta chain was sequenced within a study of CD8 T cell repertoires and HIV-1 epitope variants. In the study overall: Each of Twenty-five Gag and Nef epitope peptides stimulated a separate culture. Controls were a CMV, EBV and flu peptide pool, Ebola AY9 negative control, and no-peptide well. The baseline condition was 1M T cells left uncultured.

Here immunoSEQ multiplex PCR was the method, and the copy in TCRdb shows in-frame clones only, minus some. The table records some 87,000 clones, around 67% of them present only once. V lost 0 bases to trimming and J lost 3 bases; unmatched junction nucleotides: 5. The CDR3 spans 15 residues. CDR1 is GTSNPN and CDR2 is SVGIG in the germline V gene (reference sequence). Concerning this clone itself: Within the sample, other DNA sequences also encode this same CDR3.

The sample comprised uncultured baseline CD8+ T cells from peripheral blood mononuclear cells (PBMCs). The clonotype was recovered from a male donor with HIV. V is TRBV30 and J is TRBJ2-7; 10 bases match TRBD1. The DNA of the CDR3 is TGTGCCTGGAGTGTAAGGGACAGGGGCATCTACGAGCAGTACTTC. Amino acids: CAWSVRDRGIYEQYF.